These 21 T cell receptor beta chains were sequenced from one sample in a study of OX40 agonist ivuxolimab in advanced cancers. Repertoires were generated with immunoSEQ multiplex PCR, while TCRdb's copy carries only in-frame clones and drops some. The repertoire holds roughly 72,000 clones, with around 85% as singletons. The sequencing used CD4+ or CD8+ T cells sorted from blood, collected in a trial of the OX40 agonist ivuxolimab. All receptors come from an adult with an advanced solid tumor such as melanoma, head and neck, liver or kidney cancer.

The chain couples TRBV4-1 to TRBJ2-3; a weak D match, TRBD2 (5 bases). The V and J ends lost 4 bases and 3 bases respectively, with 20 bases between them. CDR1 is MGHRA and CDR2 is YSYEKL in the germline V gene. This CDR3 is 17 amino acids long. This CDR3 reads CASSPPLGHRGTDTQYF. CDR3 bases: TGCGCCAGCAGCCCGCCTTTGGGTCACAGAGGGACAGATACGCAGTATTTT.

V usage is TRBV10-3 and J usage is TRBJ1-1, with D hard to call. Per germline, CDR1 ENHRY and CDR2 SYGVKD. V was trimmed by 2 bases and J by 1 base, leaving 5 bases between them. The CDR3 covers 13 residues. CDR3 protein: CAISEIGNTEAFF. DNA of the CDR3: TGTGCCATCAGTGAGATAGGGAACACTGAAGCTTTCTTT.

V and J are TRBV7-2 and TRBJ2-5, with D unclear. This CDR3 comprises 13 residues. Deletions cut 5 bases from V and 5 bases from J, with 12 bases between. Germline V lookup: CDR1 SGHTA, CDR2 FQGNSA. The CDR3 nucleotides read TGTGCCAGCAGCCCCGGCGTTCGGGAGACCCAGTACTTC. As protein: CASSPGVRETQYF.

The rearrangement uses TRBV27 and TRBJ2-3, with 8 bases aligning to TRBD1. The length of the CDR3 is 16 residues. Germline loops: CDR1 MNHEY, CDR2 SMNVEV (reference sequence). The V and J ends lost 2 bases and 0 bases, in that order; junction bases with no gene match: 4. The CDR3 coding sequence is TGTGCCAGCAGTTTAGGGACAGGATACAGCACAGATACGCAGTATTTT. Amino acids: CASSLGTGYSTDTQYF.

This rearrangement joins TRBV6-6 to TRBJ2-7, with D perhaps TRBD2 (8 bases). This CDR3 has 14 residues. V shed 6 bases and J shed 8 bases, with 20 bases lying between them. Germline CDR1 MNHNY, CDR2 SVGAGI (reference sequence). CDR3 in amino acids: CASSLPGLGGQQYF. Here the CDR3 DNA reads TGTGCCAGCAGCCTTCCGGGACTAGGGGGCCAGCAGTACTTC.

There are a few counts of this clone. The chain carries TRBV6-4 and TRBJ1-2; a possible D gene is TRBD1 (6 bases). Trimming removed 5 bases at V and 5 bases at J, with 12 bases between. The CDR3 sequence is 13 residues long. Germline assignment: CDR1 MRHNA and CDR2 SNTAGT. The CDR3 loop reads CASSRDIGYGYTF. The CDR3 coding sequence is TGTGCCAGCAGTAGGGACATCGGATATGGCTACACCTTC.

V and J are TRBV15 and TRBJ1-2, with 8 bases lining up with TRBD1. CDR3 length equals 14 residues. The germline gives CDR1 LNHNV, CDR2 YYDKDF (reference sequence). J lost 2 bases, V lost 6 bases, and 5 bases had no gene match. The CDR3 loop is CATSPGQGNYGYTF. CDR3 sequence (DNA): TGTGCCACCAGTCCCGGACAGGGAAACTATGGCTACACCTTC.

This clone was seen a handful of times. This chain uses TRBV18 with TRBJ1-5, with unresolved D. CDR1 and CDR2 (germline): KGHSH, LQKENI. The CDR3 totals 14 residues. V lost 3 bases to trimming and J lost 9 bases, with 15 bases between them. CDR3 region: CASSPEAEGSPQHF. The CDR3, as DNA: TGTGCCAGCTCACCCGAGGCAGAAGGATCGCCCCAGCATTTT.

The chain links TRBV18 to TRBJ1-1, with D unresolved. Per germline, CDR1 KGHSH and CDR2 LQKENI. Trimming took off 3 bases at V and 4 bases at J, with 3 bases between the two ends. The CDR3 length is 11 residues. The CDR3 coding sequence is TGTGCCAGCTCACCCCTCACTGAAGCTTTCTTT. Residues: CASSPLTEAFF.

The chain links TRBV7-2 to TRBJ2-7, with 7 bases that match TRBD2. This CDR3 is built from 17 residues. After removal of 0 bases from V and 2 bases from J, the junction contained 10 bases not matched to a gene. Germline V gives CDR1 SGHTA, CDR2 FQGNSA. The CDR3 here is CASSLASTREIPYEQYF. The CDR3 DNA reads as TGTGCCAGCAGCTTAGCGTCGACGCGGGAGATACCCTACGAGCAGTACTTC.

The chain has TRBV12-5 and TRBJ1-5; D remains unclear. Per the germline V gene, CDR1 is LGHNT and CDR2 is FRNRAP. V was trimmed by 2 bases and J by 5 bases, leaving 1 base between them. The CDR3 runs to 11 residues. CDR3 nucleotide sequence: TGTGCTAGTGGTTTGTATCAGCCCCAGCATTTT. Its protein product is CASGLYQPQHF.

The V gene is TRBV5-6, the J gene TRBJ1-3; TRBD1 agrees at 7 bases. J was trimmed by 1 base and V by 2 bases; bases with no gene match: 3. The CDR3 is 15 amino acids. Germline loops: CDR1 SGHDT, CDR2 YYEEEE. CDR3 amino acids: CASSLWGQSGNTIYF. CDR3 bases: TGTGCCAGCAGCTTATGGGGACAGTCTGGAAACACCATATATTTT.

This clone occurred a few times. V is TRBV5-1 and J is TRBJ2-7; D possibly corresponds to TRBD2 (5 bases). Germline CDR1 and CDR2: SGHRS and YFSETQ. V was shortened by 3 bases and J by 8 bases, with 12 bases between the two germline ends. The CDR3 extends over 12 amino acids. The CDR3 DNA sequence: TGCGCCAGCAGCTCAGGAGGTATTAAGCAGTACTTC. This codes for CASSSGGIKQYF.

This chain uses TRBV2 with TRBJ2-1; D tentatively fits TRBD1 or TRBD2 (6 bases each). Germline V gene data show CDR1 as SNHLY and CDR2 as FYNNEI. The CDR3 extends over 13 amino acids. The V and J ends lost 3 bases and 9 bases respectively, with 12 bases between them. The CDR3 nucleotides are TGTGCCAGCAGTGACTGGGGGGCGCGTGAGCAGTTCTTC. Translated, it gives CASSDWGAREQFF.

In regard to this clone: This sample includes further DNA sequences coding for the same CDR3. This chain joins TRBV9 and TRBJ1-3; possibly TRBD1 for D (5 bases). Trimming removed 1 base from V and 0 bases from J, with 8 bases in between. Per the germline V gene, CDR1 is SGDLS and CDR2 is YYNGEE. The CDR3 sequence is 15 residues long. CDR3 region: CASSVQGTSGNTIYF. In DNA form, the CDR3 reads TGTGCCAGCAGCGTACAGGGCACCTCTGGAAACACCATATATTTT.

Written as DNA, the CDR3 is TGCGCCAGCACCTCCTGGGGGGACAACAGTTATGGCTACACCTTC. Its protein product is CASTSWGDNSYGYTF. The chain employs TRBV5-1 and TRBJ1-2; a weak D match, TRBD1 (6 bases). CDR3 size: 15 residues. Trimming stripped 6 bases from V and 5 bases from J, with 20 bases between. Germline assignment: CDR1 SGHRS and CDR2 YFSETQ. The entire variable domain, with the rest obtained from reference TRBV5-1 and TRBJ1-2, is as follows: KAGVTQTPRYLIKTRGQQVTLSCSPISGHRSVSWYQQTPGQGLQFLFEYFSETQRNKGNFPGRFSGRQFSNSRSEMNVSTLELGDSALYLCASTSWGDNSYGYTFGSGTRLTVV.

The V call is TRBV4-1, the J call TRBJ1-1; the D is unclear. There are 13 residues in the CDR3. The germline CDR1 and CDR2 sequences are MGHRA and YSYEKL. V lost 1 base to trimming and J lost 4 bases, with 7 bases between them. The CDR3 DNA reads TGCGCCAGCAGCCAAGCCCGGGGCACTGAAGCTTTCTTT. Residues: CASSQARGTEAFF.

The rearrangement uses TRBV6-5 and TRBJ1-1; maybe TRBD1 (5 bases). CDR3 length equals 14 residues. Germline V gene sequence: CDR1 MNHEY, CDR2 SVGAGI. The V end was cut by 4 bases, the J end by 4 bases, with 13 bases between. DNA for the CDR3: TGTGCCAGCAGTTCAGGACAAAGAGGCACTGAAGCTTTCTTT. It codes for CASSSGQRGTEAFF.

This clone has only one observation. The V gene is TRBV9, the J gene TRBJ2-7; 7 bases are a match to TRBD1. Germline lookup yields CDR1 SGDLS and CDR2 YYNGEE. Trimming removed 2 bases from V and 5 bases from J; junction bases left unmatched: 1. This CDR3 has 12 residues. This CDR3 reads CASSVTGDEQYF. For the CDR3, the DNA is TGTGCCAGCAGCGTTACAGGGGACGAGCAGTACTTC.

This rearrangement joins TRBV7-2 to TRBJ2-2; D possibly corresponds to TRBD2 (6 bases). Deletions cut 5 bases from V and 1 base from J, with 17 bases between. Germline lookup yields CDR1 SGHTA and CDR2 FQGNSA. The CDR3 has 17 amino acids. The CDR3 is CASSRGGSGKNTGELFF. The DNA for the CDR3 is TGTGCCAGCAGCCGAGGCGGTAGCGGAAAGAACACCGGGGAGCTGTTTTTT.

This clone has a handful of counts. J is TRBJ2-2 and V is TRBV9, with D possibly being TRBD2 (6 bases). Germline V CDR1 and CDR2: SGDLS, YYNGEE. The CDR3 loop spans 17 amino acids. The V end lost 0 bases, the J end lost 0 bases, and 12 bases lay between the germline ends. The chain's CDR3 is CASSVGERAANTGELFF. The DNA for the CDR3 is TGTGCCAGCAGCGTAGGTGAGCGGGCAGCGAACACCGGGGAGCTGTTTTTT.